The TCR beta chain described here comes from a study of spatial heterogeneity in lung cancer. Study findings and constraints: Mutation counts in tumors were tracked by counts of expanded intratumoral alpha and beta TCRs.

The CDR3 is 15 amino acids. V lost 3 bases to trimming and J lost 10 bases, with 16 bases between them. CDR1 and CDR2 (germline): MNHEY, SMNVEV (reference sequence). A note on this clonotype: Antigen unknown.

Indicated time point: sample taken at primary tumor resection. TCRdb called the 5' RACE reads again in MiXCR, with one record for every CDR3 protein. The sample includes 15,000 or so distinct CDR3 sequences, about 7% seen only once; the top ten take 7.5% to 9.5%. The sequence came from a male donor with early-stage non-small cell lung cancer. The sample consisted of lung tumor tissue, taken at surgery. This chain uses TRBV27 with TRBJ1-6; TRBD1 might be the D (5 bases). CDR3 sequence reads: CASSLGPGIGSPLHF. DNA of the CDR3: TGTGCCAGCAGTTTGGGTCCAGGGATAGGATCACCCCTCCACTTT.